These 16 T cell receptor beta chains originate from one sample sequenced in a study of T cells after yellow fever vaccination. TCRdb fed the 5' RACE reads into MiXCR, producing one record per CDR3 protein. This table has 500,000 to 650,000 distinct CDR3 sequences, roughly a sixth appearing once. The input for sequencing was PBMCs, taken about 5 days after the first yellow fever vaccination. The source is a man younger than 35 who received the YFV17D yellow fever vaccine.

In this sample, this clonotype turned up a few times. The chain is built from TRBV10-3 and TRBJ1-3; D gene unclear. The CDR3 covers 14 residues. The V end lost 6 bases, the J end lost 4 bases, and 13 bases lay between the germline ends. Germline CDR1 ENHRY, CDR2 SYGVKD. Here the CDR3 reads CAIRSSQEGNTIYF. In DNA form, the CDR3 reads TGTGCCATCAGGTCCAGCCAAGAGGGAAACACCATATATTTT.

This clonotype was picked up a small number of times. The chain has TRBV7-2 and TRBJ2-1; possibly TRBD1 for D (5 bases). Trimming took 10 bases from V and 6 from J, leaving 7 bases between them. From germline, CDR1 is SGHTA and CDR2 FQGNSA. There are 10 residues in the CDR3. The CDR3 sequence is CANGANEQFF. The CDR3 DNA is TGTGCCAATGGGGCCAATGAGCAGTTCTTC.

A few counts support this clonotype. V usage is TRBV10-3 and J usage is TRBJ2-5, with a weak D call TRBD2 (6 bases). V dropped 0 bases and J dropped 7 bases, with 12 bases sitting between them. Germline values: CDR1 ENHRY, CDR2 SYGVKD. CDR3 length: 14 residues. The CDR3 DNA reads as TGTGCCATCAGTGAGTCGGTCCAGGGAGGGACCCAGTACTTC. Translated, it gives CAISESVQGGTQYF.

This rearrangement joins TRBV7-2 to TRBJ1-2, with 7 bases fitting TRBD1. V shed 5 bases, J shed 6 bases, and the junction held 12 bases outside the gene matches. The CDR3 runs 15 residues. Germline loops: CDR1 SGHTA, CDR2 FQGNSA. The CDR3 DNA reads TGTGCCAGCAGCGGGGACAGCCAGTCGTTCAATGGCTACACCTTC. It specifies CASSGDSQSFNGYTF.

The chain uses TRBV5-6 and TRBJ1-6; TRBD1 is a possible D gene (5 bases). This CDR3 has 17 amino acids. Looked up from germline, CDR1 is SGHDT and CDR2 is YYEEEE. V shed 0 bases and J shed 8 bases, with 18 bases lying between them. CDR3 sequence: CASSLALATGRDSPLHF. CDR3 bases: TGTGCCAGCAGCTTGGCCCTGGCCACAGGCCGAGATTCACCCCTCCACTTT.

The chain recombines TRBV4-1 with TRBJ2-6; perhaps TRBD2 as D (5 bases). V lost 0 bases, J lost 0 bases, and 21 bases lay in between. The CDR3 runs 21 residues. CDR1 and CDR2 from the germline V gene are MGHRA and YSYEKL. Written as DNA, the CDR3 is TGCGCCAGCAGCCAAGAGAGTGTGGGAGTCACCATGATCTCTGGGGCCAACGTCCTGACTTTC. Protein: CASSQESVGVTMISGANVLTF.

V is TRBV5-1 and J is TRBJ1-1; 8 bases align to TRBD1. V lost 3 bases to trimming and J lost 3 bases; unmatched junction nucleotides: 13. Germline loops: CDR1 SGHRS, CDR2 YFSETQ. The CDR3 loop spans 17 amino acids. DNA for the CDR3: TGCGCCAGCAGCTCCCACCCCGGACAGGGAGCGGACACTGAAGCTTTCTTT. It codes for CASSSHPGQGADTEAFF.

This clonotype was detected a few times. V usage is TRBV12-3 or TRBV12-4 and J usage is TRBJ1-6, with a tentative D call TRBD1 (6 bases). There are 14 residues in the CDR3. The ends were cut back, 2 bases at V and 11 bases at J, with 13 bases in the middle. As DNA, the CDR3 is TGTGCCAGCAGTTTATCAGGGGATCGACCACCCCTCCACTTT. It codes for CASSLSGDRPPLHF.

This clonotype was counted once. J is TRBJ1-2 and V is TRBV3-1; unclear D gene. V was pared by 0 bases and J by 5 bases, with 7 bases between. The germline gives CDR1 LGHDT, CDR2 YNNKEL (reference sequence). The CDR3 consists of 13 residues. The CDR3 DNA reads as TGTGCCAGCAGCCAAGACGTACGATATGGCTACACCTTC. Its protein product is CASSQDVRYGYTF.

The sample holds a few counts of this clonotype. This rearrangement joins TRBV18 to TRBJ1-3; no clear D. Germline assignment: CDR1 KGHSH and CDR2 LQKENI. The V and J ends lost 5 bases and 0 bases respectively, with 8 bases between them. CDR3 length equals 14 residues. Written as DNA, the CDR3 is TGTGCCAGCTCAGAGACATACTCTGGAAACACCATATATTTT. This sequence encodes CASSETYSGNTIYF.

This clonotype turned up a few times. The chain combines TRBV10-1 with TRBJ1-1, with a weak D call TRBD1 (5 bases). With 6 bases removed from V and 7 bases from J, the gap between germline ends came to 24 bases. CDR3 length equals 16 residues. In germline, CDR1 is WNHNN, CDR2 SYGVQD (reference sequence). The CDR3 is CASSDTVNGALSEAFF. The CDR3 coding sequence is TGCGCCAGCAGCGATACGGTAAACGGGGCTTTAAGTGAAGCTTTCTTT.

This rearrangement joins TRBV19 to TRBJ2-2; D is perhaps TRBD1 or TRBD2 (5 bases each). This CDR3 comprises 15 residues. CDR1 LNHDA and CDR2 SQIVND come from the germline V gene (reference sequence). V lost 6 bases, J lost 6 bases, and 17 bases lay in between. The CDR3 DNA reads as TGTGCCAGTAGCCCTTTCGGGGCACTCGCCGGGGAGCTGTTTTTT. It is translated as CASSPFGALAGELFF.

A few counts support this clonotype. The V gene is TRBV7-9, the J gene TRBJ1-5; D not certain. Trimming pared 10 bases from V and 0 bases from J, leaving 13 bases between. Germline V gives CDR1 SEHNR, CDR2 FQNEAQ (reference sequence). The CDR3 is 14 residues long. The CDR3 loop is CATGGGDSNQPQHF. CDR3 nucleotides: TGTGCCACAGGCGGAGGAGATAGCAATCAGCCCCAGCATTTT.

In DNA form, the CDR3 reads TGTGCCAGCAGTTTAGGTCTTGGGGGCTCTGGCACTGAAGCTTTCTTT. It translates to CASSLGLGGSGTEAFF. The rearrangement links TRBV12-3 or TRBV12-4 to TRBJ1-1, with a possible D match to TRBD1 (6 bases). The CDR3 consists of 16 residues. V lost 1 base and J 4 bases, leaving 16 bases between the germline ends.

The V call is TRBV7-8, the J call TRBJ1-5; no firm D call. Germline CDR1 is SGHVS and CDR2 is FQNEAQ. V lost 4 bases to trimming and J lost 5 bases, with 15 bases between them. The CDR3 runs to 15 residues. CDR3 sequence: CASSSRGRPDQPQHF. CDR3 sequence (DNA): TGTGCCAGCAGCTCCAGAGGGCGGCCCGATCAGCCCCAGCATTTT.

This clonotype has more than one count but fewer than ten. The V and J genes are TRBV7-3 and TRBJ2-2; possibly TRBD2 for D (5 bases). V was clipped by 5 bases and J by 2 bases, with 15 bases between them. Looked up from germline, CDR1 is SGHTA and CDR2 is FQGTGA. This CDR3 has 16 amino acids. CDR3 residues: CASSPTTNINTGELFF. The CDR3 DNA reads as TGTGCCAGCAGCCCTACGACTAACATAAACACCGGGGAGCTGTTTTTT.